The sequence of this T cell receptor beta chain was determined in a study of T cell responses to AZD1222 COVID-19 vaccine. Sequenced by immunoSEQ multiplex PCR; TCRdb stores in-frame clones only, minus some. The table has 200,000 or so clones, about 92% seen once; the top ten hold more than 9%. Study results and limitations: Spike-specific TCR breadth and depth rose after two AZD1222 doses. Sampled repertoires all dated from after the peak T cell response.

As regards this clone: Its matching antigen is unknown.

With 3 bases removed from V and 2 bases from J, the gap between germline ends came to 13 bases. The CDR3 is made up of 14 amino acids. The germline V gene encodes CDR1 DFQATT and CDR2 SNEGSKA (reference sequence). The source of this sequence is an adult in good health. The specimen comprised peripheral blood, sampled on day 0 of AZD1222 vaccination. The chain links TRBV20-1 to TRBJ1-1; D may be TRBD1 (5 bases). CDR3 residues: CSASPPRDNTEAFF. In DNA, the CDR3 is TGCAGTGCTAGTCCCCCCAGGGACAACACTGAAGCTTTCTTT.